A single sample is the source of the 13 T cell receptor beta chains below, sequenced in a study of OX40 agonist ivuxolimab in advanced cancers. Receptor amplification or capture employed the immunoSEQ multiplex PCR assay. TCRdb provides this immuneACCESS table in a form limited to in-frame rearrangements. Some clones are lacking; in checked studies, under half of them reflect an unresolved V gene, and why the rest are absent is not known. In this sample the table shows more than 70,000 clones, roughly nine tenths of which occur a single time. The ten largest clones add up to around 1.6% of the sample. This sample comprised CD4+ or CD8+ T cells sorted from blood, obtained in a trial of the OX40 agonist ivuxolimab. The source is an adult with an advanced solid tumor such as melanoma, head and neck, liver or kidney cancer.

A word on this clone: Its ends do not fully match the called genes, so a read error is possible. The rearrangement links TRBV5-1 to TRBJ1-2, with D perhaps matching TRBD1 (6 bases). CDR3 length: 16 residues. In germline, CDR1 is SGHRS, CDR2 YFSETQ. CDR3 DNA sequence: TGCGCCAGCAGCCCCACCGCGGGGGGCGCAGGCTATGGCCACACCTTC. It is translated as CASSPTAGGAGYGHTF.

The V and J genes are TRBV28 and TRBJ1-1; TRBD1 matches 9 bases. With V trimmed by 5 bases and J by 1 base, 11 bases remained unmatched. CDR1 is MDHEN, CDR2 SYDVKM, per germline. The CDR3 length is 17 residues. The CDR3 is CASSTSGTGFGNTEAFF. CDR3 coding DNA: TGTGCCAGCAGTACATCCGGGACAGGGTTCGGGAACACTGAAGCTTTCTTT.

The gene calls are TRBV5-1 and TRBJ2-2; TRBD1 agrees at 7 bases. The CDR3 runs 16 residues. V lost 1 base, J lost 2 bases, and 5 bases stayed unmatched. The germline gives CDR1 SGHRS, CDR2 YFSETQ. CDR3 nucleotide sequence: TGCGCCAGCAGCTTGTGGGGGACAGCCAACACCGGGGAGCTGTTTTTT. Amino acid sequence: CASSLWGTANTGELFF.

On this clone: This specimen includes other DNA sequences encoding the same CDR3. The chain couples TRBV6-6 to TRBJ2-3; the D is unclear. Trimming shortened V by 2 bases and J by 1 base, and 7 bases separated the two germline ends. This CDR3 has 14 amino acids. The germline CDR1 and CDR2 sequences are MNHNY and SVGAGI (reference sequence). CDR3 bases: TGTGCCAGCAGTTACCCTTCCCGCACAGATACGCAGTATTTT. This gives the protein CASSYPSRTDTQYF.

The chain employs TRBV5-1 and TRBJ2-1; 8 bases match TRBD1. Germline-derived CDR1 and CDR2 are SGHRS and YFSETQ. With V trimmed by 2 bases and J by 0 bases, 1 base remained unmatched. This CDR3 is built from 15 residues. CDR3: CASSFTGGSYNEQFF. DNA of the CDR3: TGCGCCAGCAGCTTCACAGGGGGCTCCTACAATGAGCAGTTCTTC. Complete variable domain (other parts from reference TRBV5-1 and TRBJ2-1): KAGVTQTPRYLIKTRGQQVTLSCSPISGHRSVSWYQQTPGQGLQFLFEYFSETQRNKGNFPGRFSGRQFSNSRSEMNVSTLELGDSALYLCASSFTGGSYNEQFFGPGTRLTVL.

This rearrangement joins TRBV28 to TRBJ1-1, with 8 bases lining up with TRBD1. The CDR3 is 16 residues long. V shed 11 bases and J 0 bases; nucleotides not matched to a gene: 14. CDR1 and CDR2 (germline): MDHEN, SYDVKM. CDR3 DNA sequence: TGTGCCGGAGAGACTCACAGGACAGGGATGAACACTGAAGCTTTCTTT. This gives the protein CAGETHRTGMNTEAFF.

The rearrangement joins TRBV12-2 to TRBJ1-5; TRBD1 is the table's D call and was not checked against the DNA. TRBV12-2 is labeled a pseudogene. The CDR3 extends over 17 amino acids. CDR3: CASRSSQGKYSNQPQHF. The CDR3 DNA sequence: TGTGCAAGTCGCTCATCACAGGGGAAATATAGCAATCAGCCCCAGCATTTT.

The CDR3, as DNA: TGCGCCAGCAGCCAAGCTAGCCACACAGATACGCAGTATTTT. Translated: CASSQASHTDTQYF. V gene TRBV4-1 combines with J gene TRBJ2-3, with D possibly matching TRBD2 (5 bases). Trimming shortened V by 1 base and J by 2 bases, and 7 bases separated the two germline ends. The V gene's germline CDR1 is MGHRA and CDR2 YSYEKL. The length of the CDR3 is 14 residues.

The gene calls are TRBV28 and TRBJ1-3; no clear D gene. Germline V gene lookup returns CDR1 MDHEN and CDR2 SYDVKM. CDR3 length equals 13 residues. V shed 4 bases and J shed 0 bases, with 4 bases lying between them. CDR3 in DNA: TGTGCCAGCAGTTCTTACTCTGGAAACACCATATATTTT. As protein: CASSSYSGNTIYF.

This clone was seen only once. The genes are TRBV28 and TRBJ1-3, with a weak D call TRBD1 (6 bases). V dropped 4 bases and J dropped 6 bases, with 10 bases sitting between them. The germline gives CDR1 MDHEN, CDR2 SYDVKM. CDR3 length equals 13 residues. For the CDR3, the DNA is TGTGCCAGCAGTTATCAGGGGCCAAACACCATATATTTT. This sequence encodes CASSYQGPNTIYF.

This clone has more than one count but fewer than ten. The CDR3 bases are TGTGCCAGCAGCGCGCGGGGGAATTCCTACGAGCAGTACTTC. It is translated as CASSARGNSYEQYF. V gene TRBV7-6 combines with J gene TRBJ2-7; 7 positions agree with TRBD2. Losses at the gene ends were 5 bases for V and 1 base for J; bases not matched to a gene: 5. Germline V gene sequence: CDR1 SGHVS, CDR2 FNYEAQ. The CDR3 has 14 amino acids.

This chain joins TRBV5-1 and TRBJ2-7, with 8 positions matching TRBD2. Germline CDR1 SGHRS, CDR2 YFSETQ. V lost 4 bases and J lost 3; bases outside the gene matches: 9. The CDR3 has 15 amino acids. The chain's CDR3 is CASSLVSGNNYEQYF. The CDR3 DNA is TGCGCCAGCAGCCTCGTTAGCGGGAATAACTACGAGCAGTACTTC.

The chain couples TRBV18 to TRBJ2-5; D ambiguous. Trimming left V 2 bases short and J 3 bases short, with 4 bases between. The CDR3 spans 12 residues. CDR1 is KGHSH, CDR2 LQKENI, per germline. The CDR3 DNA reads TGTGCCAGCTCACCAATAGAAGAGACCCAGTACTTC. It yields the protein CASSPIEETQYF.